This TCR beta chain stems from a study of blood T cell repertoires in COVID-19. V was shortened by 2 bases and J by 5 bases, with 12 bases between the two germline ends. The CDR3 length is 14 residues. Germline CDR1 reads SGHTA; CDR2 reads FQGNSA. Original methodology: How many nucleated cells were present was estimated from reference gene primer amplification. Produced via immunoSEQ multiplex PCR; TCRdb's table is partial and in-frame only. The V and J calls and the clone size are those of that table, but D and trimming were determined from the DNA. Of roughly 350,000 clones listed, roughly 86% are singletons.

The sample taken for sequencing was peripheral blood. The sequence came from a woman in her 70s with COVID-19, enrolled during active disease. The genes are TRBV7-2 and TRBJ1-1; D is ambiguous. The CDR3 spells CASSLMFGRTEAFF. CDR3 coding DNA: TGTGCCAGCAGCTTAATGTTCGGGAGAACTGAAGCTTTCTTT.